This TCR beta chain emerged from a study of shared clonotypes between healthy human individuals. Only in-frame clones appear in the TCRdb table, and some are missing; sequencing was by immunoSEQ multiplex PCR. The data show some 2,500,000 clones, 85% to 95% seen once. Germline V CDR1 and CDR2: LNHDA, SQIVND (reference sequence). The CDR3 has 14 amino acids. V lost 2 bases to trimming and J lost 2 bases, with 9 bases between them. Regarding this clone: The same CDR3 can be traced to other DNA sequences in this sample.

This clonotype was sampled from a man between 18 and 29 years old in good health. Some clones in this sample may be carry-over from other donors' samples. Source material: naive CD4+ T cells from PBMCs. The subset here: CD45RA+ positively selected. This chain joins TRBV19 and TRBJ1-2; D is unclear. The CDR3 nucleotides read TGTGCCAGTAGTATAACCGGGTTCAACTATGGCTACACCTTC. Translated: CASSITGFNYGYTF.